A selection of T cell receptor beta chains follows, all from one sample in a study of blood T cell repertoires in COVID-19. The repertoire was sequenced with immunoSEQ multiplex PCR; TCRdb's copy has only in-frame clones and lacks some. Found here are hundreds of thousands of clones, 89% of them singletons; the top ten hold around 9.5%. The sequenced material came from PBMCs or T cells enriched from blood (not recorded which). These receptors all come from a woman aged 35 to 49 who had recovered from COVID-19. The CDR3 runs from the conserved cysteine through the conserved F or W. Fields, in order: V gene, D gene, CDR3 protein. The D gene is left open where the match is weak.

TRBV11-2 TRBD1 CASSLRGQGLFDTQYF
TRBV21-1 NA CASILLRTVGYTF
TRBV4-3 TRBD2 CASSQGASGGPNTYNEQFF
TRBV9 TRBD2 CASSGPGTSRGEQFF
TRBV5-4 NA CASSSPLSPLHF
TRBV19 NA CASSMVRDSNQPQHF
TRBV7-9 TRBD2 CASSPGGLAGRYEQYF
TRBV3-1/TRBV3-2 TRBD2 CASSLRGGETQYF
TRBV7-2 NA CASSSTSPIGTQYF
TRBV28 NA CASKRPQGRETQYF
TRBV9 TRBD1 CASSAGQGDQPQHF
TRBV7-2 TRBD1 CASSPDRAATNEKLFF
TRBV27 NA CASSDLSAGAKYEQYF
TRBV5-1 TRBD2 CASSPEPGLAKLNEQFF
TRBV7-8 NA CASSLRQEMNTEAFF
TRBV6-5 TRBD1 CASSLDRGSYGYTF
TRBV5-1 NA CASSVSSGANVLTF
TRBV5-6 NA CASSSGLEAFF
TRBV5-1 TRBD1 CASSLGAGGSTEAFF
TRBV24-1 NA CATSETYTGQFF
TRBV5-4 TRBD2 CASSGGLDNEQFF
TRBV2 NA CASSGHLNTEAFF
TRBV10-1 NA CASSPARGDYNEQFF
TRBV9 NA CASSVEGELAF
TRBV5-1 TRBD2 CASSILAGNEQFF
TRBV3-1/TRBV3-2 NA CASRPPEGEQFF
TRBV7-7 TRBD1 CASSPSRDRPYEQYF
TRBV24-1 NA CATRATGNTEAFF
TRBV7-2 NA CASSLQGNTEAFF
TRBV7-9 TRBD1 CASSWGQGSRNTGELFF
TRBV29-1 NA CSATDSSYEQYF
TRBV12-3/TRBV12-4 NA CASSPGGTEAFF
TRBV28 NA CASTLVAVGNYGYTF
TRBV2 TRBD1 CASIGTGGQETQYF
TRBV10-3 NA CAISEWVGAPVGTDTQYF
TRBV28 NA CATVPGGFPYNEQFF
TRBV9 NA CASSVMAGPYTGELFF
TRBV4-3 NA CASSQDLSSTEAFF
TRBV30 TRBD2 CAWSRLASQETQYF
TRBV19 NA CASSMKAAPSYEQYF